A single sample is the source of the 30 T cell receptor beta chains below, sequenced in a study of PD-1 blockade in classical Hodgkin lymphoma. Time point noted: cycle 4 day 1 (C4D1), after more than 5 weeks of nivolumab. There was relapse after autologous stem cell transplantation in every patient, and there was variation in brentuximab vedotin exposure. Magnetic depletion of non-target cells from thawed PBMCs yielded purified CD8+ T cells. Measured with immunoSEQ multiplex PCR; TCRdb has only the in-frame clones, and not every one. This sample has some 8,000 clones; about three quarters occur once, and the top ten carry approximately 30%. The sample in question was CD8+ T cells from blood, obtained before the fourth cycle of nivolumab. The receptors stem from a human donor with classical Hodgkin lymphoma.

The chain carries TRBV27 and TRBJ2-1; 8 nucleotides agree with TRBD2. Germline lookup yields CDR1 MNHEY and CDR2 SMNVEV (reference sequence). V trimming: 6 bases; J trimming: 7 bases; junction bases outside the gene matches: 5. This CDR3 spans 13 amino acids. The CDR3 is CASRTGTRNEQFF. The CDR3 DNA is TGTGCCAGCAGGACTGGGACTAGAAATGAGCAGTTCTTC.

The rearrangement links TRBV28 to TRBJ2-7; 7 nucleotides agree with TRBD2. This CDR3 is built from 14 residues. From germline, CDR1 is MDHEN and CDR2 SYDVKM. With V trimmed by 3 bases and J by 3 bases, 5 bases remained unmatched. This chain's CDR3 is CASSLGGPVYEQYF. DNA of the CDR3: TGTGCCAGCAGTTTGGGAGGGCCCGTCTACGAGCAGTACTTC.

V gene TRBV29-1 combines with J gene TRBJ2-3; 8 bases are a match to TRBD1. There are 15 residues in the CDR3. Germline V CDR1 and CDR2: SQVTM, ANQGSEA. V shed 4 bases and J 2 bases; nucleotides not matched to a gene: 8. The chain's CDR3 is CSVGNAGGLTDTQYF. The CDR3 DNA is TGCAGCGTTGGAAACGCAGGGGGCCTCACAGATACGCAGTATTTT.

The chain carries TRBV19 and TRBJ2-5, with 12 bases identical to TRBD2. CDR3 size: 14 residues. The V segment lost 6 bases and the J segment 5 bases; nucleotides outside the gene matches: 4. Looked up from germline, CDR1 is LNHDA and CDR2 is SQIVND (reference sequence). CDR3 loop: CASRTSGSGETQYF. For the CDR3, the DNA is TGTGCCAGTAGGACTAGCGGGAGTGGTGAGACCCAGTACTTC.

This rearrangement joins TRBV10-2 to TRBJ1-2, with D unresolved. The V end was cut by 4 bases, the J end by 7 bases, with 13 bases between. This CDR3 region has 13 residues. The germline gives CDR1 WSHSY, CDR2 SAAADI. The CDR3 DNA sequence: TGCGCCAGCAGTGTTGGTCCTCCTTTTGGCTACACCTTC. Protein sequence: CASSVGPPFGYTF.

The J gene is TRBJ1-4, the V gene TRBV25-1; D remains unclear. V was cut by 8 bases and J by 7 bases, with 5 bases left in between. The germline V gene has CDR1 MGHDK and CDR2 SYGVNS. The CDR3 covers 10 residues. CDR3 sequence (DNA): TGTGCCAGCTTGGGTGAAAAACTGTTTTTT. The encoded protein is CASLGEKLFF.

The chain recombines TRBV5-1 with TRBJ2-7, with TRBD1 identical over 10 bases. The V segment lost 5 bases and the J segment 6 bases; nucleotides outside the gene matches: 2. CDR3 size: 12 residues. Germline loops: CDR1 SGHRS, CDR2 YFSETQ. CDR3 sequence (DNA): TGCGCCAGCAGGAGGACAGGGGGCGAGCAGTACTTC. It specifies CASRRTGGEQYF.

V is TRBV28 and J is TRBJ2-3, with D tentatively TRBD2 (6 bases). This CDR3 is built from 16 residues. Germline CDR1 and CDR2: MDHEN and SYDVKM. V shed 3 bases and J shed 5 bases, with 18 bases lying between them. This CDR3 reads CASSLLALKAQDTQYF. CDR3 DNA: TGTGCCAGCAGTTTGCTAGCGCTGAAGGCCCAAGATACGCAGTATTTT. Supplemented by reference TRBV28 and TRBJ2-3, the full variable domain reads DVKVTQSSRYLVKRTGEKVFLECVQDMDHENMFWYRQDPGLGLRLIYFSYDVKMKEKGDIPEGYSVSREKKERFSLILESASTNQTSMYLCASSLLALKAQDTQYFGPGTRLTVL.

In its sample, this clone was seen once. The chain carries TRBV30 and TRBJ2-6, with a tentative D call TRBD1 (5 bases). Trimming took 0 bases from V and 1 from J, leaving 19 bases between them. CDR3 length: 19 residues. Germline values: CDR1 GTSNPN, CDR2 SVGIG (reference sequence). The CDR3 loop reads CAWSVLYPTDSSGANVLTF. The CDR3 DNA sequence: TGTGCCTGGAGTGTACTTTACCCGACAGATTCTTCTGGGGCCAACGTCCTGACTTTC.

The chain is built from TRBV10-2 and TRBJ1-1, with D tentatively TRBD1 (5 bases). V gave up 3 bases and J gave up 2 bases, with 19 bases separating them. Germline loops: CDR1 WSHSY, CDR2 SAAADI. The CDR3 runs to 17 residues. The CDR3 region has the DNA TGCGCCAGCAGTGAAATTAGCTTCTTGGGGGTTAACACTGAAGCTTTCTTT. Translation: CASSEISFLGVNTEAFF.

The chain uses TRBV9 and TRBJ2-2; no reliable D call. V was shortened by 0 bases and J by 6 bases, with 12 bases between the two germline ends. This CDR3 spans 15 amino acids. CDR1 and CDR2 from the germline V gene are SGDLS and YYNGEE. The CDR3 DNA sequence: TGTGCCAGCAGCGTAGAACACCGAAGCGCCGGGGAGCTGTTTTTT. Its translation is CASSVEHRSAGELFF.

This clone has just a few counts. J is TRBJ2-7 and V is TRBV4-1, with 12 bases fitting TRBD2. With V trimmed by 6 bases and J by 6 bases, 3 bases remained unmatched. Germline V gene data show CDR1 as MGHRA and CDR2 as YSYEKL. This CDR3 spans 13 amino acids. In DNA, the CDR3 is TGCGCCAGCAGTCCGGGACTAGCGGGCGAGCAGTACTTC. This encodes CASSPGLAGEQYF.

The table lists this clone with a few counts. The V call is TRBV6-5, the J call TRBJ2-6; 8 nucleotides match TRBD1. V shed 7 bases and J 2 bases; nucleotides not matched to a gene: 4. Germline V gene sequence: CDR1 MNHEY, CDR2 SVGAGI. This CDR3 spans 15 amino acids. CDR3 amino acids: CASKGQAPGANVLTF. Written as DNA, the CDR3 is TGTGCCAGCAAGGGACAGGCCCCTGGGGCCAACGTCCTGACTTTC.

The chain is built from TRBV7-9 and TRBJ1-2, with 7 nucleotides matching TRBD1. The V and J ends lost 6 bases and 5 bases, in that order; junction bases with no gene match: 9. The germline V gene has CDR1 SEHNR and CDR2 FQNEAQ (reference sequence). The CDR3 extends over 14 amino acids. The CDR3 sequence: CASSLGQAPYGYTF. Written as DNA, the CDR3 is TGTGCCAGCAGTCTCGGACAGGCGCCTTATGGCTACACCTTC.

The rearrangement joins TRBV12-5 to TRBJ1-6; weak D call: TRBD1 (5 bases). The CDR3 runs to 15 residues. The germline V gene has CDR1 LGHNT and CDR2 FRNRAP. V lost 2 bases to trimming and J lost 4 bases, with 9 bases between them. The CDR3 DNA sequence: TGTGCTAGTGGTTTGATTCAGGGATATAATTCACCCCTCCACTTT. This translates into CASGLIQGYNSPLHF. The full variable domain, in which reference TRBV12-5 and TRBJ1-6 provide the parts outside the CDR3, is DARVTQTPRHKVTEMGQEVTMRCQPILGHNTVFWYRQTMMQGLELLAYFRNRAPLDDSGMPKDRFSAEMPDATLATLKIQPSEPRDSAVYFCASGLIQGYNSPLHFGNGTRLTVT.

The rearrangement links TRBV15 to TRBJ1-6; maybe TRBD1 (5 bases). The CDR3 loop spans 14 amino acids. V shed 4 bases and J shed 8 bases, with 12 bases lying between them. Germline lookup yields CDR1 LNHNV and CDR2 YYDKDF (reference sequence). CDR3: CATSTQGQYSPLHF. CDR3 in DNA: TGTGCCACCAGCACCCAGGGCCAGTATTCACCCCTCCACTTT.

The rearrangement joins TRBV7-9 to TRBJ2-5; D remains unclear. The CDR3 is made up of 13 amino acids. Germline loops: CDR1 SEHNR, CDR2 FQNEAQ (reference sequence). Trimming shortened V by 1 base and J by 5 bases, and 8 bases separated the two germline ends. The CDR3 reads CASSLGSSETQYF. In DNA form, the CDR3 reads TGTGCCAGCAGCTTAGGATCCTCTGAGACCCAGTACTTC. The whole variable domain, filled in from reference TRBV7-9 and TRBJ2-5, reads DTGVSQNPRHKITKRGQNVTFRCDPISEHNRLYWYRQTLGQGPEFLTYFQNEAQLEKSRLLSDRFSAERPKGSFSTLEIQRTEQGDSAMYLCASSLGSSETQYFGPGTRLLVL.

The chain uses TRBV5-6 and TRBJ1-4; 9 nucleotides agree with TRBD1. The germline V gene has CDR1 SGHDT and CDR2 YYEEEE. The CDR3 spans 15 residues. The V gene end was trimmed by 4 bases and the J gene end by 7 bases; junction bases not matched to a gene: 8. CDR3 nucleotides: TGTGCCAGCAGCGTGGACAGGGGCGGGTCTGAAAAACTGTTTTTT. Amino acid sequence: CASSVDRGGSEKLFF.

The chain's CDR3 is CAWATSGSYEQYF. The CDR3, as DNA: TGTGCCTGGGCGACTAGCGGTTCCTACGAGCAGTACTTC. The V and J genes are TRBV30 and TRBJ2-7; 9 bases are shared with TRBD2. Germline V CDR1 and CDR2: GTSNPN, SVGIG (reference sequence). CDR3 length: 13 residues. V shed 5 bases and J 1 base; nucleotides not matched to a gene: 3. The entire variable domain, with the rest obtained from reference TRBV30 and TRBJ2-7, is as follows: SQTIHQWPATLVQPVGSPLSLECTVEGTSNPNLYWYRQAAGRGLQLLFYSVGIGQISSEVPQNLSASRPQDRQFILSSKKLLLSDSGFYLCAWATSGSYEQYFGPGTRLTVT.

V gene TRBV30 combines with J gene TRBJ1-1; D remains ambiguous. CDR1 is GTSNPN and CDR2 is SVGIG in the germline V gene (reference sequence). Trimming stripped 2 bases from V and 0 bases from J, with 4 bases between. The CDR3 sequence is 12 residues long. The CDR3 DNA reads TGTGCCTGGAGTCCCCTGAACACTGAAGCTTTCTTT. Its translation: CAWSPLNTEAFF.

V gene TRBV29-1 combines with J gene TRBJ2-2; D not resolved. The length of the CDR3 is 11 residues. Per the germline V gene, CDR1 is SQVTM and CDR2 is ANQGSEA. Trimming took 7 bases from V and 3 from J, leaving 6 bases between them. CDR3 amino acids: CSARYTGELFF. The DNA of the CDR3 is TGCAGCGCAAGATACACCGGGGAGCTGTTTTTT.

This clone was recorded once. The chain links TRBV18 to TRBJ2-1; D may be TRBD2 (5 bases). The CDR3 is made up of 14 amino acids. V dropped 3 bases and J dropped 3 bases, with 9 bases sitting between them. Per germline, CDR1 KGHSH and CDR2 LQKENI. The chain's CDR3 is CASSPDGNYNEQFF. CDR3 in DNA: TGTGCCAGCTCACCGGACGGGAACTACAATGAGCAGTTCTTC.

This chain links TRBV18 with TRBJ2-7, with D possibly being TRBD2 (5 bases). V was shortened by 3 bases and J by 2 bases, with 14 bases between the two germline ends. The CDR3 is 15 residues long. Looked up from germline, CDR1 is KGHSH and CDR2 is LQKENI. The CDR3 reads CASSPSAGATYEQYF. Here the CDR3 DNA reads TGTGCCAGCTCACCCTCCGCGGGCGCGACCTACGAGCAGTACTTC.

The chain recombines TRBV28 with TRBJ2-1, with D possibly being TRBD1 (6 bases). V shed 7 bases and J shed 7 bases, with 23 bases lying between them. Germline V lookup: CDR1 MDHEN, CDR2 SYDVKM. The CDR3 length is 16 residues. The CDR3 reads CASIYGVGRGFNEQFF. The CDR3 DNA reads as TGTGCCAGCATATACGGGGTCGGCAGGGGTTTTAATGAGCAGTTCTTC.

This chain connects TRBV7-9 to TRBJ1-1; 10 bases agree with TRBD1. Trimming took 2 bases from V and 5 from J; bases not matched to a gene: 5. In germline, CDR1 is SEHNR, CDR2 FQNEAQ (reference sequence). The CDR3 totals 15 residues. CDR3 DNA sequence: TGTGCCAGCAGCTTATTGGGACAGGGGTTTACTGAAGCTTTCTTT. This gives the protein CASSLLGQGFTEAFF.

The rearrangement joins TRBV5-1 to TRBJ1-1; D call uncertain. The CDR3 has 12 amino acids. Between the trimmed V and J ends, which lost 5 bases and 6 bases, there was a span of 11 bases. Germline V gene sequence: CDR1 SGHRS, CDR2 YFSETQ. The CDR3 reads CASRTTESEAFF. The CDR3 coding sequence is TGCGCCAGCAGAACGACGGAATCTGAAGCTTTCTTT.

This clone occurred a few times. The genes are TRBV7-8 and TRBJ1-2; D is unresolved. The V gene's germline CDR1 is SGHVS and CDR2 FQNEAQ. CDR3 length: 14 residues. The ends were cut back, 1 base at V and 6 bases at J, with 12 bases in the middle. The CDR3 DNA reads TGTGCCAGCAGCTTAGGGCAGCGGGTTCATGGCTACACCTTC. Translating it yields CASSLGQRVHGYTF.

J is TRBJ2-2 and V is TRBV5-4, with a possible D match to TRBD1 (5 bases). This CDR3 is built from 13 residues. Germline V CDR1 and CDR2: SGHNT, YYREEE (reference sequence). V was shortened by 3 bases and J by 7 bases, with 10 bases between the two germline ends. CDR3 sequence: CASSSGFFGELFF. Written as DNA, the CDR3 is TGTGCCAGCAGCTCAGGGTTTTTCGGGGAGCTGTTTTTT.

V and J are TRBV5-6 and TRBJ2-3; TRBD1 is a possible D gene (6 bases). Trimming removed 0 bases at V and 2 bases at J, with 10 bases between. This CDR3 comprises 15 residues. CDR1 is SGHDT, CDR2 YYEEEE, per germline. CDR3: CASSLVAGDTDTQYF. The CDR3 nucleotides are TGTGCCAGCAGCTTGGTCGCAGGGGACACAGATACGCAGTATTTT.

This rearrangement joins TRBV7-9 to TRBJ2-7; D remains ambiguous. Germline V gene data show CDR1 as SEHNR and CDR2 as FQNEAQ (reference sequence). V lost 4 bases and J lost 1, with 8 bases in between. The CDR3 consists of 13 residues. For the CDR3, the DNA is TGTGCCAGCAGCTCCGGACCTTCCTACGAGCAGTACTTC. This gives the protein CASSSGPSYEQYF.